This T cell receptor beta chain appears in the sequencing data of a study of T cell changes during pregnancy in multiple sclerosis. The CDR3 sequence is 15 residues long. Trimming at V came to 1 base and at J to 7 bases, leaving 8 bases not matched to a gene. The germline V gene has CDR1 MGHRA and CDR2 YSYEKL. TCRdb keeps only in-frame clones here, not all; method: immunoSEQ multiplex PCR. The sample shows about 40,000 clones, around 92% of them seen only once. The receptor's source is a female donor with multiple sclerosis, enrolled in a pregnancy study. The gene calls are TRBV4-1 and TRBJ2-7, with 9 bases identical to TRBD1. Here the sequenced sample was CD8+ T cells from peripheral blood mononuclear cells, taken in the third trimester of pregnancy. The DNA of the CDR3 is TGCGCCAGCAGCCAAGTTACAGGGGGCCTGGAAGAGCAGTACTTC. Residues: CASSQVTGGLEEQYF.